Listed below are T cell receptor beta chains from one sample, sequenced in a study of Tregs in tolerant kidney transplant recipients. Using immunoSEQ multiplex PCR, the repertoire was profiled, and TCRdb retains in-frame clones only, with some absent. This table holds around 120,000 clones, around 91% found once. The sequenced material came from CD4+ T cells from blood. The receptors come from a human donor in good health. CDR3s include the opening cysteine and the closing phenylalanine or tryptophan. D genes are given only for firm matches. Rows give clone size only sometimes, using once, few, many, or a class for an expanded clone.

clone size	J gene	V gene	CDR3 length	D gene	CDR3 DNA	CDR3 protein
-	TRBJ2-1	TRBV6-1	16	-	TGTGCCAGCAGTGAAGCCATTTTGGACTCTGGGTATGAGCAGTTCTTC	CASSEAILDSGYEQFF
once	TRBJ2-3	TRBV18	18	TRBD2	TGTGCCAGCTCACCACCGGGGGCTTCTAGCGGGTTTGGAGATACGCAGTATTTT	CASSPPGASSGFGDTQYF
-	TRBJ1-1	TRBV15	14	-	TGTGCCACCAGCAGAGATCCAGGGGCAACTGAAGCTTTCTTT	CATSRDPGATEAFF
-	TRBJ2-5	TRBV6-1	14	-	TGTGCCAGCATCTTCCGGGGACCTTTGGAGACCCAGTACTTC	CASIFRGPLETQYF
-	TRBJ2-2	TRBV5-1	16	TRBD2	TGCGCCAGCAGCCCCGGGTTAGCGGGAGCTATCGGGGAGCTGTTTTTT	CASSPGLAGAIGELFF
once	TRBJ2-5	TRBV11-2	14	-	TGTGCCAGCAGCCCCGCCGGGCCCCAAGAGACCCAGTACTTC	CASSPAGPQETQYF
-	TRBJ2-7	TRBV11-2	12	-	TGTGCCAGCAGATCAGGACCTAACGAGCAGTACTTC	CASRSGPNEQYF
-	TRBJ2-3	TRBV7-6	16	TRBD2	TGTGCCAGCAGCCTGGAGGGGAGGGCTAGCACAGATACGCAGTATTTT	CASSLEGRASTDTQYF
-	TRBJ1-2	TRBV7-9	14	-	TGTGCCAGCAGCCCGAGTGGAGCGTCAAGCGGCTACACCTTC	CASSPSGASSGYTF
-	TRBJ2-5	TRBV4-2	15	-	TGTGCCAGCAGCCAAGTTGTGTCCACTGGGGAGACCCAGTACTTC	CASSQVVSTGETQYF
-	TRBJ2-6	TRBV19	17	TRBD2	TGTGCCAGTAGTATAAGCGGGGCAAGCTCTGGGGCCAACGTCCTGACTTTC	CASSISGASSGANVLTF
-	TRBJ1-2	TRBV5-4	13	TRBD1	TGTGCCAGCAGCTTGGACAGGGGTTATGGCTACACCTTC	CASSLDRGYGYTF
-	TRBJ1-3	TRBV7-9	13	TRBD1	TGTGCCGGTACAGGGGGCTCTGGAAACACCATATATTTT	CAGTGGSGNTIYF
-	TRBJ1-3	TRBV6-6	15	-	TGTGCCAGCAGAGTCAGGGGACACTCTGGAAACACCATATATTTT	CASRVRGHSGNTIYF
-	TRBJ2-1	TRBV30	14	TRBD1	TGTGCCTGGACCCCCGGGACAGGGACCCATGAGCAGTTCTTC	CAWTPGTGTHEQFF
-	TRBJ2-1	TRBV11-3	13	-	TGTGCCAGCAGCTCGGGCTACTCGGATGAGCAGTTCTTC	CASSSGYSDEQFF
-	TRBJ2-3	TRBV12-5	12	-	TGTGCTAGTGGTTCGGTTACAGATACGCAGTATTTT	CASGSVTDTQYF
-	TRBJ2-3	TRBV5-6	13	-	TGTGCCAGCAGCTTGACTAGATGGGATACGCAGTATTTT	CASSLTRWDTQYF
-	TRBJ2-3	TRBV5-4	15	TRBD1	TGTGCCAGCAGGTCCGGGACAGCAAGCACAGATACGCAGTATTTT	CASRSGTASTDTQYF
-	TRBJ1-1	TRBV18	13	-	TGTGCCAGCTCACCAAGGACAGCCGGTGAAGCTTTCTTT	CASSPRTAGEAFF
-	TRBJ1-1	TRBV7-3	15	-	TGTGCCAGCAGCTTAATGGGGAGGGGGAACACTGAAGCTTTCTTT	CASSLMGRGNTEAFF
-	TRBJ2-2	TRBV4-2	15	TRBD2	TGTGCCAGCAGCCAAGAAGGACTAGCGACCGGGGAGCTGTTTTTT	CASSQEGLATGELFF
-	TRBJ1-2	TRBV10-3	14	-	TGTGCCATCAGTGAGTCATGGCAGCTCTATGGCTACACCTTC	CAISESWQLYGYTF
-	TRBJ2-2	TRBV6-5	15	-	TGTGCCAGCACCATGGGGGGGCCCAACACCGGGGAGCTGTTTTTT	CASTMGGPNTGELFF
-	TRBJ2-7	TRBV18	15	TRBD1	TGTGCCAGCTCACCTCCCGACAGGGGCTCCTACGAGCAGTACTTC	CASSPPDRGSYEQYF
-	TRBJ2-3	TRBV7-6	14	-	TGTGCCAGCAGCTTAGAGCGGTTCACAGATACGCAGTATTTT	CASSLERFTDTQYF
-	TRBJ2-1	TRBV5-1	14	-	TGCGCCAGCAGCCCCGGGACCTCCTACAATGAGCAGTTCTTC	CASSPGTSYNEQFF
-	TRBJ2-7	TRBV6-6	15	TRBD1	TGTGCCAGCAGTTACTTGGGACAGAGAGCCTACGAGCAGTACTTC	CASSYLGQRAYEQYF
-	TRBJ1-4	TRBV29-1	16	-	TGCAGCGTTGGAGTGTCGAGGGACGGAGTTAATGAAAAACTGTTTTTT	CSVGVSRDGVNEKLFF
-	TRBJ2-5	TRBV5-1	17	TRBD2	TGCGCCAGCAGCTTGGCCCCACTAGCGGGGGGCCAAGAGACCCAGTACTTC	CASSLAPLAGGQETQYF
-	TRBJ1-1	TRBV7-3	15	-	TGTGCCAGCAGCGCCGGGGGGACTCCTAACACTGAAGCTTTCTTT	CASSAGGTPNTEAFF
-	TRBJ1-3	TRBV28	17	TRBD1	TGTGCCAGCAGCTTATTATCAGGGGGCAGGTCTGGAAACACCATATATTTT	CASSLLSGGRSGNTIYF
-	TRBJ2-5	TRBV12-5	16	-	TGTGCTAGTGGTTTGACCCCAGGGGCTAGCCGAGAGACCCAGTACTTC	CASGLTPGASRETQYF
-	TRBJ2-7	TRBV11-3	15	-	TGTGCCAGCAGCTGGGTCGTCTTCAGGATCTACGAGCAGTACTTC	CASSWVVFRIYEQYF
-	TRBJ2-7	TRBV10-3	15	TRBD1	TGTGCCATCAGTGGGGGCGGACAGGGAAAGTCCGAGCAGTACTTC	CAISGGGQGKSEQYF
-	TRBJ1-2	TRBV11-2	15	-	TGTGCCAGCAGCTTAGTTGGGGGTGCTAACTATGGCTACACCTTC	CASSLVGGANYGYTF
-	TRBJ2-5	TRBV29-1	15	TRBD2	TGCAGCGTTCTGCTAGCGGGGAGGAGCCAAGAGACCCAGTACTTC	CSVLLAGRSQETQYF
-	TRBJ2-3	TRBV29-1	12	TRBD2	TGCAGCGTTACTAGCGGCACAGATACGCAGTATTTT	CSVTSGTDTQYF
-	TRBJ2-7	TRBV6-5	16	TRBD2	TGTGCCAGCAGTTACTCCGGGACTAGCGGGGTATACGAGCAGTACTTC	CASSYSGTSGVYEQYF
-	TRBJ2-5	TRBV5-4	15	-	TGTGCCAGCAGCTTGGGACTCGGGTACGGGGAGACCCAGTACTTC	CASSLGLGYGETQYF
-	TRBJ2-1	TRBV6-5	16	TRBD2	TGTGCCAGCAGTTACCAAGGGCTAGCGGGGGTTAATGAGCAGTTCTTC	CASSYQGLAGVNEQFF
few	TRBJ1-1	TRBV4-1	17	TRBD1	TGCGCCAGCAGCCAAGGAAGATTAGGGACAGTGAACACTGAAGCTTTCTTT	CASSQGRLGTVNTEAFF
-	TRBJ1-5	TRBV6-6	13	-	TGTGCCAGCGGCAGGGGTGACAATCAGCCCCAGCATTTT	CASGRGDNQPQHF
-	TRBJ1-3	TRBV18	11	-	TGTGCCAGCTCACGAGGGAACACCATATATTTT	CASSRGNTIYF
-	TRBJ2-7	TRBV5-1	12	-	TGCGCCAGCAGCCCCCAGACTTACGAGCAGTACTTC	CASSPQTYEQYF
-	TRBJ2-5	TRBV7-7	14	TRBD2	TGTGCTAGCAGCTTAGCGAGCGGGGTGGAGACCCAGTACTTC	CASSLASGVETQYF
-	TRBJ2-3	TRBV7-9	11	-	TGTGCCAGCGGGCGGGCTGATACGCAGTATTTT	CASGRADTQYF
-	TRBJ2-3	TRBV10-3	15	TRBD2	TGTGCCATCAGTGAACCGGGGGGGCTGGCAGATACGCAGTATTTT	CAISEPGGLADTQYF
-	TRBJ1-5	TRBV5-1	13	-	TGCGCCAGCAGCTCCGACCCGAATCAGCCCCAGCATTTT	CASSSDPNQPQHF
-	TRBJ1-1	TRBV4-1	15	-	TGCGCCAGCAGCGACGACGGGACGGCGAACACTGAAGCTTTCTTT	CASSDDGTANTEAFF
-	TRBJ1-2	TRBV7-6	15	-	TGTGCCAGCAGCTCCGGGCAGGGCCAGTTCTATGGCTACACCTTC	CASSSGQGQFYGYTF
-	TRBJ1-5	TRBV6-1	14	-	TGTGCCAGCAGTGAAATCTATAGCAATCAGCCCCAGCATTTT	CASSEIYSNQPQHF
-	TRBJ2-1	TRBV4-1	16	TRBD2	TGCGCCAGCAGCCGTACCACTAGCGGGAATAACAATGAGCAGTTCTTC	CASSRTTSGNNNEQFF
-	TRBJ1-4	TRBV28	16	-	TGTGCCAGCAGTTTACAGGGGTCTGCAACTAATGAAAAACTGTTTTTT	CASSLQGSATNEKLFF
-	TRBJ1-4	TRBV4-1	17	-	TGCGCCAGCAGCCAGGGCCCGGCCCGAAACAGGGCTGAAAAACTGTTTTTT	CASSQGPARNRAEKLFF
few	TRBJ1-6	TRBV6-5	15	-	TGTGCCAGCAGTTACTCGGGACGAGAGAATTCACCCCTCCACTTT	CASSYSGRENSPLHF